The rows below give T cell receptor beta chains drawn from one sample of a study of T cell changes during pregnancy in multiple sclerosis. Some clones are missing from TCRdb's copy, which holds only in-frame ones; the method was immunoSEQ multiplex PCR. The sample has roughly 90,000 clones; about 93% are singletons. The sequencing used peripheral blood, collected in the first trimester of pregnancy. Receptor source: a female donor with multiple sclerosis, enrolled in a pregnancy study. The CDR3 runs from the conserved cysteine through the conserved F or W. D genes are given only for firm matches. Expanded clones get a size class; other rows say once, few or many, or leave the size out.

v_gene	abundance	j_gene	d_gene	CDR3aa	CDR3nt
TRBV2	NA	TRBJ2-5	TRBD2	CASRHRTSGGTPYF	TGTGCCAGCAGGCACAGGACTAGCGGGGGCACTCCGTACTTC
TRBV5-6	NA	TRBJ2-3	NA	CASSLGGGADTQYF	TGTGCCAGCAGCTTAGGGGGGGGTGCAGATACGCAGTATTTT
TRBV7-2	NA	TRBJ1-1	NA	CASSFDTGLNTEAFF	TGTGCCAGCAGCTTTGACACAGGTCTAAACACTGAAGCTTTCTTT
TRBV19	NA	TRBJ2-1	TRBD1	CASSPGTVPNEQFF	TGTGCCAGTAGTCCAGGGACAGTGCCAAATGAGCAGTTCTTC
TRBV7-3	NA	TRBJ1-3	NA	CASSSWPEGNTIYF	TGTGCCAGCAGCAGTTGGCCCGAAGGAAACACCATATATTTT
TRBV19	NA	TRBJ2-1	TRBD1	CASSTSPLDREAYNEQFF	TGTGCCAGTAGTACGAGCCCCCTCGACAGGGAAGCCTACAATGAGCAGTTCTTC
TRBV27	NA	TRBJ2-6	NA	CASSQDRIPSGANVLTF	TGTGCCAGCAGTCAGGACAGAATCCCCTCTGGGGCCAACGTCCTGACTTTC
TRBV4-1	NA	TRBJ2-7	NA	CASSQLPGPALYEQYF	TGCGCCAGCAGCCAACTACCGGGTCCCGCCTTGTACGAGCAGTACTTC
TRBV6-1	few	TRBJ2-5	NA	CASSEAVSSETQYF	TGTGCCAGCAGTGAAGCCGTTAGCAGTGAGACCCAGTACTTC
TRBV19	once	TRBJ1-4	NA	CASSRQGGTNEKLFF	TGTGCCAGTAGTCGGCAGGGTGGAACTAATGAAAAACTGTTTTTT
TRBV7-6	NA	TRBJ2-3	NA	CASRGTSTYTDTQYF	TGTGCCAGCCGGGGGACCTCAACGTACACAGATACGCAGTATTTT
TRBV7-8	NA	TRBJ1-4	NA	CASSYRTAQPGLELFF	TGTGCCAGCAGCTACAGGACAGCCCAACCCGGATTGGAACTGTTTTTT
TRBV30	NA	TRBJ1-1	NA	CAWDSLNTEAFF	TGTGCCTGGGACAGCTTGAACACTGAAGCTTTCTTT
TRBV5-8	NA	TRBJ1-2	NA	CASSTEPRLITQGYGYTF	TGTGCCAGCAGCACCGAACCGCGACTTATTACTCAGGGCTATGGCTACACCTTC
TRBV9	once	TRBJ1-2	NA	CASSLLYGYTF	TGTGCCAGCAGCTTGTTATATGGCTACACCTTC
TRBV13	NA	TRBJ2-7	NA	CASSGNREGASEQYF	TGTGCCAGCAGCGGAAACAGGGAGGGTGCGAGCGAGCAGTACTTC
TRBV14	few	TRBJ1-6	TRBD1	CASSRNRQGSSPLHF	TGTGCCAGCAGCCGGAACCGACAGGGATCTTCACCCCTCCACTTT
TRBV15	NA	TRBJ2-2	NA	CATSSRQENTGELFF	TGTGCCACCAGCAGCCGGCAGGAGAACACCGGGGAGCTGTTTTTT
TRBV6-1	few	TRBJ1-6	NA	CASSDFMGAGSPLHF	TGTGCCAGCAGCGATTTTATGGGGGCCGGTTCACCCCTCCACTTT
TRBV15	NA	TRBJ2-2	TRBD1	CATSEDRGDTGELFF	TGTGCCACCAGCGAGGACAGGGGTGACACCGGGGAGCTGTTTTTT
TRBV5-6	NA	TRBJ1-5	NA	CASSLPDQPQHF	TGTGCCAGCAGCCTCCCAGATCAGCCCCAGCATTTT
TRBV19	once	TRBJ2-1	TRBD2	CASSIGGGDEQFF	TGTGCCAGTAGTATAGGGGGGGGAGATGAGCAGTTCTTC
TRBV5-1	NA	TRBJ2-5	NA	CASSFGQGSETQYF	TGCGCCAGCAGCTTTGGGCAGGGGTCAGAGACCCAGTACTTC
TRBV5-1	NA	TRBJ2-1	NA	CASSFMTADNEQFF	TGCGCCAGCAGCTTCATGACAGCCGACAATGAGCAGTTCTTC
TRBV7-6	NA	TRBJ1-6	NA	CASSLGQINSPLHF	TGTGCCAGCAGCTTAGGACAGATAAATTCACCCCTCCACTTT
TRBV10-3	NA	TRBJ1-6	TRBD1	CAISTGDSPLHF	TGTGCCATCAGTACAGGGGATTCACCCCTCCACTTT
TRBV1	NA	TRBJ2-3	NA	CTSSQAGGPGTDTQYF	TGCACCAGCAGCCAAGCCGGGGGGCCAGGAACCGATACGCAGTATTTT
TRBV7-9	NA	TRBJ1-1	NA	CASSPAPGGGRTEAFF	TGTGCCAGCAGCCCGGCCCCGGGGGGGGGAAGGACTGAAGCTTTCTTT
TRBV11-2	NA	TRBJ2-3	TRBD2	CASSPRLAGGPADTQYF	TGTGCCAGCAGCCCCCGACTAGCGGGGGGGCCGGCAGATACGCAGTATTTT
TRBV9	NA	TRBJ1-2	NA	CASSVATGNYGYTF	TGTGCCAGCAGCGTAGCTACAGGAAACTATGGCTACACCTTC
TRBV15	NA	TRBJ2-7	NA	CATSSGLFVGGNDEQYF	TGTGCCACCAGCAGTGGTTTGTTCGTAGGGGGAAACGACGAGCAGTACTTC
TRBV6-1	NA	TRBJ1-3	NA	CASSEEEGAGGNTIYF	TGTGCCAGCAGTGAAGAGGAGGGCGCGGGAGGAAACACCATATATTTT
TRBV5-1	NA	TRBJ1-2	TRBD1	CASSPPRDSQPGYTF	TGCGCCAGCAGCCCCCCTCGGGACAGCCAACCTGGCTACACCTTC
TRBV30	many	TRBJ1-1	NA	CAWRRENTEAFF	TGTGCCTGGAGGAGGGAAAACACTGAAGCTTTCTTT
TRBV16	NA	TRBJ2-7	TRBD2	CASSHHAPRRLAGSSYEQYF	TGTGCCAGCAGCCATCATGCCCCCAGAAGACTAGCGGGGAGCTCCTACGAGCAGTACTTC
TRBV12-5	NA	TRBJ1-1	TRBD1	CASGLTGGGTEAFF	TGTGCTAGTGGTTTGACAGGGGGAGGTACTGAAGCTTTCTTT
TRBV7-9	once	TRBJ2-2	NA	CASSEGAARTGELFF	TGTGCCAGCAGCGAAGGGGCAGCGAGGACCGGGGAGCTGTTTTTT
TRBV7-6	NA	TRBJ2-3	NA	CASSLMPTHTQYF	TGTGCCAGCAGCTTGATGCCTACCCATACGCAGTATTTT
TRBV19	NA	TRBJ1-4	NA	CASSWAGPATNEKLFF	TGTGCCAGTAGTTGGGCAGGGCCCGCAACTAATGAAAAACTGTTTTTT
TRBV27	NA	TRBJ2-3	NA	CASSLQPAGTDTQYF	TGTGCCAGCAGTTTACAGCCAGCGGGTACAGATACGCAGTATTTT
TRBV5-1	NA	TRBJ2-7	TRBD1	CASSSGTAPYF	TGCGCCAGCAGCAGTGGGACAGCGCCGTACTTC
TRBV27	NA	TRBJ2-1	TRBD1	CASSALTGTGYNEQFF	TGTGCCAGCAGTGCTCTCACCGGGACAGGGTACAATGAGCAGTTCTTC
TRBV18	NA	TRBJ1-6	NA	CASSPGQTNNSPLHF	TGTGCCAGCTCACCAGGGCAGACAAATAATTCACCCCTCCACTTT
TRBV4-1	NA	TRBJ1-2	NA	CASSQELGYTF	TGCGCCAGCAGCCAAGAGTTAGGCTACACCTTC
TRBV6-5	NA	TRBJ2-7	TRBD1	CASSYRDSYYEQYF	TGTGCCAGCAGTTACAGGGACAGTTACTACGAGCAGTACTTC
TRBV4-1	NA	TRBJ2-7	NA	CASSQDQEQGVHEQYF	TGCGCCAGCAGCCAAGATCAGGAGCAGGGTGTCCACGAGCAGTACTTC